Presented here are 7 T cell receptor beta chains from one specimen sequenced in a study of T-cell reconstitution after alpha-beta-depleted transplantation in children. For TCRbeta, the library was prepared with unique molecular identifiers. Via MiXCR, TCRdb re-called the PCR reads, giving one row per CDR3 protein. The data contain a few hundred thousand distinct CDR3 sequences, 9.9% of them singletons. The material was PBMCs from the stem cell graft donor, obtained from the stem cell graft. These TCRs come from a human donor who donated a stem cell graft to a child with SCID.

This clonotype was counted a few times. The V and J genes are TRBV5-1 and TRBJ1-1; 12 bases map to TRBD1. The germline gives CDR1 SGHRS, CDR2 YFSETQ. The CDR3 runs 14 residues. V lost 4 bases and J lost 5; bases outside the gene matches: 3. The chain's CDR3 is CASSPGQGATEAFF. CDR3 sequence (DNA): TGCGCCAGCAGCCCGGGACAGGGGGCAACTGAAGCTTTCTTT.

The genes are TRBV3-1 and TRBJ2-3; 9 bases match TRBD1. The germline CDR1 and CDR2 sequences are LGHDT and YNNKEL (reference sequence). The CDR3 extends over 15 amino acids. Trimming at V came to 10 bases and at J to 7 bases, leaving 15 bases not matched to a gene. CDR3 in DNA: TGTGCCACCTCCCAGCTGGGGACAGGGACACATACGCAGTATTTT. It codes for CATSQLGTGTHTQYF.

As to this clonotype: One end of the junction varies from germline; a read error may be responsible. J is TRBJ1-1 and V is TRBV20-1; TRBD1 is a possible D gene (5 bases). The CDR3 sequence is 16 residues long. Germline V lookup: CDR1 DFQATT, CDR2 SNEGSKA (reference sequence). DNA for the CDR3: TGCTGTGCTAGAGACTCTGAGGGGAATCCTAGGGCTGAAGCTTTCTTT. Its protein product is CCARDSEGNPRAEAFF.

This clonotype was detected ten times or more. The chain couples TRBV27 to TRBJ1-2, with 9 bases fitting TRBD1. The CDR3 consists of 15 residues. CDR1 is MNHEY and CDR2 is SMNVEV in the germline V gene (reference sequence). Unmatched junction bases numbered 4, after V lost 3 bases and J lost 2 bases. In DNA form, the CDR3 reads TGTGCCAGCAGTTTCGGGACAGGGAGAAACTATGGCTACACCTTC. This codes for CASSFGTGRNYGYTF.

The sample holds a few counts of this clonotype. The rearrangement links TRBV30 to TRBJ2-7; 8 bases are shared with TRBD1. CDR1 is GTSNPN, CDR2 SVGIG, per germline (reference sequence). This CDR3 contains 13 residues. The trim removed 3 bases at V and 3 bases at J, leaving 4 bases unmatched. The DNA of the CDR3 is TGTGCCTGGAGGCCCGGACAGGGCTACGAGCAGTACTTC. It encodes CAWRPGQGYEQYF.

This clonotype was detected ten times or more. The V call is TRBV3-1, the J call TRBJ2-1; 9 nucleotides line up with TRBD1. Trimming removed 4 bases from V and 0 bases from J; junction bases left unmatched: 1. The CDR3 is 15 amino acids. Germline V gene data show CDR1 as LGHDT and CDR2 as YNNKEL (reference sequence). The CDR3: CASSPDRGSYNEQFF. CDR3 in DNA: TGTGCCAGCAGCCCGGACAGGGGCTCCTACAATGAGCAGTTCTTC.

In its sample, this clonotype was seen many times. V gene TRBV12-3 or TRBV12-4 combines with J gene TRBJ2-3; 8 bases are shared with TRBD1. V was clipped by 5 bases and J by 5 bases; unmatched bases: 6. The CDR3 runs to 14 residues. This chain's CDR3 is CASSPPGQVDTQYF. DNA of the CDR3: TGTGCCAGCAGTCCCCCGGGACAGGTAGATACGCAGTATTTT.